The rows below give T cell receptor beta chains drawn from one sample of a study of cytomegalovirus exposure and HLA in healthy donors. The data were produced by immunoSEQ multiplex PCR, yet TCRdb's version contains in-frame clones alone and is incomplete. This sample's table has approximately 70,000 clones. Sequences were obtained from PBMCs. The source of these receptors is a female donor in good health and CMV-seropositive. The CDR3 runs from the conserved cysteine through the conserved F or W. Fields, in order: V gene, CDR3 protein.

v_call: TRBV4-3; cdr3_aa: CASNYRGRRGYTF
v_call: TRBV14; cdr3_aa: CASSQDGVGSYNEQFF
v_call: TRBV4-2; cdr3_aa: CASSQEGGRRSGNTIYF
v_call: TRBV29-1; cdr3_aa: CSVDPAGGPYNEQFF
v_call: TRBV12-5; cdr3_aa: CASGLESGQPQHF
v_call: TRBV6-6; cdr3_aa: CASSIWAGRDYGYTF
v_call: TRBV7-3; cdr3_aa: CASSLTVAANEKLFF
v_call: TRBV10-3; cdr3_aa: CAISDTGGGPYNEQFF
v_call: TRBV18; cdr3_aa: CASAHGPSSYNSPLHF
v_call: TRBV5-1; cdr3_aa: CASSTGLAGVTYEQYF
v_call: TRBV9; cdr3_aa: CASSVGRTGGNEKLFF
v_call: TRBV28; cdr3_aa: CASRTLETQYF
v_call: TRBV6-6; cdr3_aa: CASSPQGSNQPQHF
v_call: TRBV6-1; cdr3_aa: CASSRGHLELFF
v_call: TRBV10-3; cdr3_aa: CATFGGPSSGELFF
v_call: TRBV28; cdr3_aa: CASSLSTSGRFYEQFF
v_call: TRBV13; cdr3_aa: CASSFGGGGNYGYTF
v_call: TRBV29-1; cdr3_aa: CSVARDRVGGGELFF
v_call: TRBV5-1; cdr3_aa: CASRFIAGVTGELFF
v_call: TRBV6-5; cdr3_aa: CASSYSWALNTEAFF
v_call: TRBV28; cdr3_aa: CASMTGGTYEQYF
v_call: TRBV12-5; cdr3_aa: CASGLFPPNTEAFF
v_call: TRBV5-1; cdr3_aa: CASSPGTSNEQFF
v_call: TRBV19; cdr3_aa: CASGTGGDGELFF
v_call: TRBV7-8; cdr3_aa: CASSLVWGGTYGYTF
v_call: TRBV4-2; cdr3_aa: CASSRRGGEGQYEQYF
v_call: TRBV5-1; cdr3_aa: CASSLQGNTEAFF
v_call: TRBV2; cdr3_aa: CASRRGSTEAFF
v_call: TRBV5-5; cdr3_aa: CASSLVVGANTEAFF
v_call: TRBV15; cdr3_aa: CATSRVVGVLYEQYF
v_call: TRBV28; cdr3_aa: CASTTGQGQETQYF
v_call: TRBV6-5; cdr3_aa: CASRPGGIGAYEQYF
v_call: TRBV4-1; cdr3_aa: CASSQGGRETQYF
v_call: TRBV5-1; cdr3_aa: CASSSGQTFNEQFF
v_call: TRBV27; cdr3_aa: CASSQQGGALAFF
v_call: TRBV18; cdr3_aa: CASSPPRLAGRDTQYF
v_call: TRBV18; cdr3_aa: CASSRGPVYEQYF
v_call: TRBV5-6; cdr3_aa: CASSFGQLDTQYF
v_call: TRBV18; cdr3_aa: CASSPIGTSGSNEQFF
v_call: TRBV4-1; cdr3_aa: CASSQGTSGLYNEQFF
v_call: TRBV6-8; cdr3_aa: CASSRGLAGAKGETQYF
v_call: TRBV5-5; cdr3_aa: CASSWTGFPTDTQYF
v_call: TRBV18; cdr3_aa: CASSPLGGAQETQYF
v_call: TRBV5-1; cdr3_aa: CASSPRQFTDTQYF
v_call: TRBV4-1; cdr3_aa: CASSRLPVQGTNTEAFF
v_call: TRBV28; cdr3_aa: CASSPPRGEAFF
v_call: TRBV4-1; cdr3_aa: CASSQVGGDEKLFF
v_call: TRBV9; cdr3_aa: CASSVGSDMNIQYF